This T cell receptor beta chain is from a study of response to subunit inactivated influenza vaccine. Whole-study findings and limits: Researchers suggested that each seasonal influenza vaccination recruits few new T cells.

The sample holds many counts of this clonotype. Its specificity is not known. MiXCR, applied by TCRdb to the RT-PCR reads, yields one record per CDR3 protein. The table includes 550,000 to 800,000 distinct CDR3 sequences, 15% to 17% detected once. The ends were cut back, 10 bases at V and 8 bases at J, with 12 bases in the middle. The CDR3 consists of 11 residues. The sequences come from PBMCs from blood, collected about 11 days after vaccination. The V and J genes are TRBV12-3 or TRBV12-4 and TRBJ2-4, with a weak D call TRBD2 (5 bases). The sequence came from a man in his fifties or sixties who received an inactivated influenza vaccine. CDR3: CATSTGDIQYF. CDR3 in DNA: TGTGCCACCTCAACCGGGGACATTCAGTACTTC.